This T cell receptor (beta chain) was obtained from a study of T cells after yellow fever vaccination. TCRdb called the 5' RACE reads again in MiXCR, with one record for every CDR3 protein. This sample has some 290,000 distinct CDR3 sequences; roughly 10% occur once, and the top ten carry under 4%. V lost 3 bases to trimming and J lost 6 bases; unmatched junction nucleotides: 7. The V gene's germline CDR1 is KGHSH and CDR2 LQKENI. The CDR3 has 14 amino acids. Sample: CD4+ T cells sorted from PBMCs, taken 45 days after the yellow fever booster vaccination. V usage is TRBV18 and J usage is TRBJ2-7; 8 bases match TRBD2. This TCR was recovered from a man between 18 and 35 years old who received the YFV17D yellow fever vaccine. CDR3 amino acids: CASSPSGGSLEQYF. CDR3 DNA sequence: TGTGCCAGCTCACCGAGCGGGGGTTCCCTCGAGCAGTACTTC.